This entry concerns a single T cell receptor beta chain. Antigen: not known. Just one base apart from a much larger clone, this may be a read error. These data originate in a study of blood T cells in healthy people across ages. Study-level findings and limits: Estimated diversity, derived from one million T cells, was regarded as an underestimate. Observed TCR beta diversity per million T cells went down as age went up. This fall followed a roughly linear course with age.

Using a J-beta primer mix together with a sample-barcoded 5' primer, a second PCR was run for about 6 to 12 cycles. TCRdb re-analysed the 5' RACE reads in MiXCR, keeping a single row per CDR3 protein. The sample carries 590,000 or so distinct CDR3 sequences, 25% to 30% recorded once. The CDR3 extends over 14 amino acids. Germline values: CDR1 SGHKS, CDR2 YYEKEE (reference sequence). Individuals who donated were healthy Caucasians from Russia aged roughly 6 to 90. Specimen: blood. The sequence came from a woman aged 80 or older in good health. This chain uses TRBV5-5 with TRBJ1-5, with D uncertain. The DNA of the CDR3 is TGTGCCAGCAGCTTGATGCTATCAGCTCAGCTCCAGCATTTT. It is translated as CASSLMLSAQLQHF.